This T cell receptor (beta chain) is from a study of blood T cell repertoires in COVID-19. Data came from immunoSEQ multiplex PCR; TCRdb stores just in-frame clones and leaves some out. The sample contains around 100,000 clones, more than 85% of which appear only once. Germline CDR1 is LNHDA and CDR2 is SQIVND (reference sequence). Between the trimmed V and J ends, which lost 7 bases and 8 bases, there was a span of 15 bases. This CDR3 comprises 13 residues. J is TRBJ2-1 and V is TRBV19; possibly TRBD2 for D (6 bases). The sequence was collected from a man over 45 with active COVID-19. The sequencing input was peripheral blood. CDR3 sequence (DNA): TGTGCCAGTACTGCAACGGGAGTCTATGAGCAGTTCTTC. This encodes CASTATGVYEQFF.